This T cell receptor (beta chain) was sequenced in a study of blood T cell repertoires in COVID-19. Study context: The samples span acute and convalescent COVID-19 from the United States, Italy and Spain. Nucleic acid was either cDNA or gDNA, and it came from T cells, B-cell-depleted T cells, or PBMCs.

Methods used by the authors: It was from reference gene primer amplification that nucleated cell counts were estimated. The protocol was immunoSEQ multiplex PCR, while the TCRdb copy is restricted to in-frame clones and leaves out a portion. V and J calls and clone size are given by that table; D and trimming were obtained from the DNA. The sample consists of about 46,000 clones, over 75% of them appearing once. The origin of this receptor is a human donor with active COVID-19. The donor label of this sample is uncertain. Input material: peripheral blood.

This CDR3 reads CASSQTGPTEAFF. In DNA, the CDR3 is TGTGCCAGCAGCCAGACAGGCCCCACTGAAGCTTTCTTT. The J gene is TRBJ1-1, the V gene TRBV7-9; D is perhaps TRBD1 (6 bases). The V end lost 5 bases, the J end lost 4 bases, and 11 bases lay between the germline ends. CDR3 length: 13 amino acids. Germline V lookup: CDR1 SEHNR, CDR2 FQNEAQ (reference sequence).